This T cell receptor beta chain derives from a study of blood T cell repertoires in COVID-19. CDR3 length: 16 amino acids. Germline CDR1 is SGHRS and CDR2 is YFSETQ. Losses at the gene ends were 0 bases for V and 7 bases for J; bases not matched to a gene: 8. Some clones are missing from TCRdb's copy, which holds only in-frame ones; the method was immunoSEQ multiplex PCR. This table holds about 260,000 clones, approximately 88% found once. The chain links TRBV5-1 to TRBJ1-4, with 8 bases matching TRBD1. This receptor was identified in a woman between 70 and 85 years old with COVID-19, enrolled during active disease. The material sequenced was peripheral blood. CDR3 sequence: CASSLGSQGAAEKLFF. In nucleotides, the CDR3 is TGCGCCAGCAGCTTGGGAAGCCAGGGGGCAGCTGAAAAACTGTTTTTT. The complete variable domain, with remaining parts taken from reference TRBV5-1 and TRBJ1-4, reads KAGVTQTPRYLIKTRGQQVTLSCSPISGHRSVSWYQQTPGQGLQFLFEYFSETQRNKGNFPGRFSGRQFSNSRSEMNVSTLELGDSALYLCASSLGSQGAAEKLFFGSGTQLSVL.